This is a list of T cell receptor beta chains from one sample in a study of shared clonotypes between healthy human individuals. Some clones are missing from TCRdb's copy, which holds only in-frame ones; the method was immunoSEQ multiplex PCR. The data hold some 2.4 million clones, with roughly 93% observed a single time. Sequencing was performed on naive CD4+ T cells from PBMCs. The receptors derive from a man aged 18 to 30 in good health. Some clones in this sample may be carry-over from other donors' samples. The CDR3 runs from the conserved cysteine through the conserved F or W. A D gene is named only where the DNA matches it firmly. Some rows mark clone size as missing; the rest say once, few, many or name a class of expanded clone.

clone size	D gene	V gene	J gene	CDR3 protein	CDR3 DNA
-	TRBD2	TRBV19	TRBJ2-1	CASSIRSTSGSPGREQFF	TGTGCCAGTAGTATACGGTCGACTAGCGGGAGCCCAGGCCGTGAGCAGTTCTTC
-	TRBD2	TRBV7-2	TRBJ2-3	CASSLVSAGGPDTQYF	TGTGCCAGCAGCTTAGTTTCAGCGGGAGGGCCAGATACGCAGTATTTT
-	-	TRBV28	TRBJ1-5	CASSEVNQPQHF	TGTGCCAGCTCCGAGGTTAATCAGCCCCAGCATTTT
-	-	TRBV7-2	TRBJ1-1	CASSLYRNEAFF	TGTGCCAGCAGCTTGTACAGGAATGAAGCTTTCTTT
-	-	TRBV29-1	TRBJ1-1	CSASTGLNTEAFF	TGCAGCGCCTCGACGGGACTTAACACTGAAGCTTTCTTT
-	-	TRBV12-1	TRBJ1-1	CASSFDRGTEAFF	TGTGCCAGCAGCTTTGATAGAGGCACTGAAGCTTTCTTT
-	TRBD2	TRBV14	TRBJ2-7	CASSHRLAGRSYEQYF	TGTGCCAGCAGCCATCGCTTAGCGGGCCGCTCCTACGAGCAGTACTTC
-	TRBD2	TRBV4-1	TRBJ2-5	CASTRDYPPGETQYF	TGCGCCAGCACCCGGGACTACCCCCCGGGAGAGACCCAGTACTTC
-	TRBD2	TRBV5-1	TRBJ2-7	CASSLGAGGDYEQYF	TGCGCCAGCAGCTTGGGAGCGGGAGGGGACTACGAGCAGTACTTC
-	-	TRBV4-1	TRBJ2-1	CASSPTPNFANEQFF	TGCGCCAGCAGCCCGACTCCTAATTTTGCCAATGAGCAGTTCTTC
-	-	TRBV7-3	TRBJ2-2	CASSLIPGRNLGELFF	TGTGCCAGCAGCTTGATACCGGGACGCAACCTCGGGGAGCTGTTTTTT
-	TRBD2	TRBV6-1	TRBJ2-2	CASSEVLAGNTGELFF	TGTGCCAGCAGTGAGGTACTAGCGGGGAACACCGGGGAGCTGTTTTTT
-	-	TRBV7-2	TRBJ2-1	CASSPQNEQFF	TGTGCCAGCAGCCCACAAAATGAGCAGTTCTTC
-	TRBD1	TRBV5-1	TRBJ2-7	CASTLADRAYEQYF	TGCGCCAGCACCCTTGCGGACAGGGCCTACGAGCAGTACTTC
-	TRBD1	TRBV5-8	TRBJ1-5	CASSSRQGGQPQHF	TGTGCCAGCAGCTCGAGACAGGGAGGACAGCCCCAGCATTTT
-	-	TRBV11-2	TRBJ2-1	CASSLALNSYNEQFF	TGTGCCAGCAGCTTAGCACTAAACTCCTACAATGAGCAGTTCTTC
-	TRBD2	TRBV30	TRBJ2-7	CAWSPVLAGFKEQYF	TGTGCCTGGAGTCCAGTGTTAGCGGGGTTCAAAGAGCAGTACTTC
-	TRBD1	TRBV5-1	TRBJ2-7	CASSWSGTGFEQYF	TGCGCCAGCAGCTGGTCCGGGACAGGGTTCGAGCAGTACTTC
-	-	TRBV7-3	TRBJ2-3	CASSLSSGSDTQYF	TGTGCCAGCAGCTTATCCAGCGGAAGTGATACGCAGTATTTT
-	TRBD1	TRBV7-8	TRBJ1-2	CASSPTTGTGVSYTF	TGTGCCAGCAGCCCAACGACCGGGACAGGGGTCTCCTACACCTTC
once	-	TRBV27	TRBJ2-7	CASSSGLLGHEQYF	TGTGCCAGCAGTTCGGGACTCCTAGGTCACGAGCAGTACTTC
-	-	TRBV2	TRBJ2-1	CASKASDYNEQFF	TGTGCCAGCAAGGCTAGCGACTACAATGAGCAGTTCTTC
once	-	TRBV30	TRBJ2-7	CAWGPRGFDYEQYF	TGTGCCTGGGGGCCCCGAGGGTTCGACTACGAGCAGTACTTC
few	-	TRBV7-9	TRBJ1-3	CASSFEGTGNTIYF	TGTGCCAGCAGCTTCGAGGGTACTGGAAACACCATATATTTT
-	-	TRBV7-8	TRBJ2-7	CASTHGTSLYEQYF	TGTGCCAGCACACACGGGACTTCCCTCTACGAGCAGTACTTC
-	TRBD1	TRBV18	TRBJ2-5	CASSPPNQGAGETQYF	TGTGCCAGCTCACCACCGAATCAGGGGGCGGGAGAGACCCAGTACTTC
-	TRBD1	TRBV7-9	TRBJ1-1	CASSPRTGPTNTEAFF	TGTGCCAGCAGCCCCCGGACAGGGCCTACGAACACTGAAGCTTTCTTT
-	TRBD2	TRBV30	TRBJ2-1	CAWSLSGRCNEQFF	TGTGCCTGGAGTCTTAGCGGGAGGTGCAATGAGCAGTTCTTC
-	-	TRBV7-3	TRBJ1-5	CASSLVGNQPQHF	TGTGCCAGCAGCTTAGTGGGGAATCAGCCCCAGCATTTT
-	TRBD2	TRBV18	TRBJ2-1	CASSPPGLLAGVYNEQFF	TGTGCCAGCTCACCACCTGGCTTGCTAGCGGGAGTCTACAATGAGCAGTTCTTC
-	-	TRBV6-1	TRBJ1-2	CASSESPGSYYGYTF	TGTGCCAGCAGTGAATCCCCGGGGTCTTACTATGGCTACACCTTC
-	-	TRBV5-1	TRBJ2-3	CASSLAPVLGTDTQYF	TGCGCCAGCAGCCTGGCCCCCGTACTAGGGACAGATACGCAGTATTTT
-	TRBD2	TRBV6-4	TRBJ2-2	CASSDSGTSGTGELFF	TGTGCCAGCAGTGACTCCGGGACTAGTGGCACCGGGGAGCTGTTTTTT
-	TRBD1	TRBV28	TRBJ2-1	CASSLRPSNRGDEQFF	TGTGCCAGCAGTTTACGTCCCTCCAACAGGGGCGATGAGCAGTTCTTC
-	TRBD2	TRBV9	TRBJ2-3	CASSRDGRNTQYF	TGTGCCAGCAGCAGGGACGGGAGGAATACGCAGTATTTT
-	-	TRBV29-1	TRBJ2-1	CSVERGPPSYNEQFF	TGCAGCGTTGAACGCGGTCCCCCTTCCTACAATGAGCAGTTCTTC
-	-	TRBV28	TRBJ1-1	CASSTRTPIHPGTEAFF	TGTGCCAGCAGTACTAGGACACCCATCCACCCCGGCACTGAAGCTTTCTTT
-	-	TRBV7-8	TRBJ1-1	CASSLMTGMNTEAFF	TGTGCCAGCAGCTTAATGACAGGTATGAACACTGAAGCTTTCTTT
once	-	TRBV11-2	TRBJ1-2	CASSLDFVLANYGYTF	TGTGCCAGCAGCTTAGATTTCGTTTTAGCTAACTATGGCTACACCTTC
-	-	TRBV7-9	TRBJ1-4	CASSSTGSNEKLFF	TGTGCCAGCAGCTCCACAGGGAGTAATGAAAAACTGTTTTTT
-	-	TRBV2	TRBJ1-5	CASSGGDNSNQPQHF	TGTGCCAGCAGTGGGGGGGATAATAGCAATCAGCCCCAGCATTTT